This entry features one TCR beta chain sequence. The time point here: blood at routine non-recurrence follow-up after resection. In each case, whole RNA from tumor, nontumor lung or frozen PBMC was sequenced unsorted. The source of the sample is a study of spatial heterogeneity in lung cancer. On the study more broadly: Sequencing was performed on follow-up PBMC samples when available, collected at a median of roughly two years after resection.

The CDR3 sequence is 17 residues long. V lost 2 bases and J 0 bases, leaving 14 bases between the germline ends. Via MiXCR, TCRdb re-called the 5' RACE reads, giving one row per CDR3 protein. The data hold about 30,000 distinct CDR3 sequences, with approximately 5.5% observed a single time. Sequences were derived from PBMCs, sampled at follow-up. The clonotype was recovered from a male donor with early-stage non-small cell lung cancer. The chain recombines TRBV12-3 or TRBV12-4 with TRBJ2-1; D is undetermined. CDR3: CASSLFRVRSSYNEQFF. DNA for the CDR3: TGTGCCAGCAGTTTATTCCGTGTGCGGAGCTCCTACAATGAGCAGTTCTTC.